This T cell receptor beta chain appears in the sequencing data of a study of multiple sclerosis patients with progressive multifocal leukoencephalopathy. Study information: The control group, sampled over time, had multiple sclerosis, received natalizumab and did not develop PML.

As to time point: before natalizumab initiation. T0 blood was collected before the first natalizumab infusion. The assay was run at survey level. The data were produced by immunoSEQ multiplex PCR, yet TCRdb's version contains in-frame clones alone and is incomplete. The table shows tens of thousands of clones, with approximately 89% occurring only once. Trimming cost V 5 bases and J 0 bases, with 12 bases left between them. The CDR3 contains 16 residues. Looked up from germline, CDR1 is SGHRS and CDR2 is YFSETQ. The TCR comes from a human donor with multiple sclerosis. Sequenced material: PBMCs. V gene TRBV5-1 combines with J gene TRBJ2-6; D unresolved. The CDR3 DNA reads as TGCGCCAGCAGTAGTTCCCCCTCCTCTGGGGCCAACGTCCTGACTTTC. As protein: CASSSSPSSGANVLTF. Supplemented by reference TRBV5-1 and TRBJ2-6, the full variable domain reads KAGVTQTPRYLIKTRGQQVTLSCSPISGHRSVSWYQQTPGQGLQFLFEYFSETQRNKGNFPGRFSGRQFSNSRSEMNVSTLELGDSALYLCASSSSPSSGANVLTFGAGSRLTVL.